The sequence of this T cell receptor (beta chain) was determined in a study of cytomegalovirus exposure and HLA in healthy donors. Study-level results: As a later analysis showed, several of the most significant clusters appeared to be linked to common viral pathogens. Across all donors, roughly uniform sequencing depth was an assumption of the presence/absence analyses.

With regard to this clone: Its antigen is not known.

The PCR was carried out with 60 Vbeta primers and 13 Jbeta primers. Authors' data handling: Unique TCR beta chains numbered roughly 83 million in a later analysis, with about 9.9 million shared. Clones were read by immunoSEQ multiplex PCR, and TCRdb kept only the in-frame ones, dropping some. That table gives V, J and clone size, and the DNA gave D and trimming. This table lists about 34,000 clones. This CDR3 has 11 residues. V was cut by 8 bases and J by 4 bases, with 9 bases left in between. Germline lookup yields CDR1 MDHEN and CDR2 SYDVKM. The chain carries TRBV28 and TRBJ2-7, with a weak D call TRBD2 (5 bases). The source of this sequence is a middle-aged woman in good health and CMV-seropositive. The sample comprised PBMCs. This CDR3 reads CASSEGYEQYF. CDR3 sequence (DNA): TGTGCCAGCTCAGAGGGATACGAGCAGTACTTC.